Listed below are T cell receptor beta chains from one sample, sequenced in a study of cytomegalovirus exposure and HLA in healthy donors. Assay: immunoSEQ multiplex PCR; the TCRdb copy retains only in-frame clones and omits some. The data contain around 160,000 clones, 75% to 90% of them singletons. Sequenced: PBMCs. The receptors derive from a human donor in good health. The CDR3 runs from the conserved cysteine through the conserved F or W. Each record gives: CDR3 DNA, CDR3 protein, clone size, V gene, J gene, D gene. The D gene is left open where the match is weak. Clone size is not always given. Where it is, it says once, few, many or a class for expanded clones.

DNA: TGTGCCAGCAGTGGTTCCTCAGGGGCGAATTCACCCCTCCACTTT
CDR3: CASSGSSGANSPLHF
size: few
V: TRBV25-1
J: TRBJ1-6
D: .

DNA: TGTGCTAGTGGCCCCGGTGAGGTAGCCAAAAACATTCAGTACTTC
CDR3: CASGPGEVAKNIQYF
size: .
V: TRBV12-5
J: TRBJ2-4
D: .

DNA: TGTGCCAGCAGCTTAGGACAATGGCTAGCAGCTGATACGCAGTATTTT
CDR3: CASSLGQWLAADTQYF
size: .
V: TRBV11-3
J: TRBJ2-3
D: .

DNA: TGTGCCAGCAGCTTGGGGGGGGGCGAGCAGTACTTC
CDR3: CASSLGGGEQYF
size: .
V: TRBV5-4
J: TRBJ2-7
D: TRBD2

DNA: TGCGCCAGCAGCTCCGGGGGGAGTGAAAAACTGTTTTTT
CDR3: CASSSGGSEKLFF
size: .
V: TRBV5-1
J: TRBJ1-4
D: .

DNA: TGTGCCAGCAGCTTGGCTCTCGAGCAGTACTTC
CDR3: CASSLALEQYF
size: .
V: TRBV5-6
J: TRBJ2-7
D: .

DNA: TGTGCCAGCAGCTTAGCGCTCGCGACAGTCTATGGCTACACCTTC
CDR3: CASSLALATVYGYTF
size: .
V: TRBV7-2
J: TRBJ1-2
D: .

DNA: TGCAGCGTCGTCGCGAATCCCCAAGGGACAGGGCCTTTTATGAACACTGAAGCTTTCTTT
CDR3: CSVVANPQGTGPFMNTEAFF
size: .
V: TRBV29-1
J: TRBJ1-1
D: TRBD1

DNA: TGTGCCAGCAGTTTGGAGGTTACTAGCACAGATACGCAGTATTTT
CDR3: CASSLEVTSTDTQYF
size: .
V: TRBV6-1
J: TRBJ2-3
D: .

DNA: TGTGCCAGCAGCTTAGATGTAGTGAACTATGGCTACACCTTC
CDR3: CASSLDVVNYGYTF
size: few
V: TRBV7-6
J: TRBJ1-2
D: .

DNA: TGTGCCAGCAGTTACTCAGGACAGAGATCTGGAAACACCATATATTTT
CDR3: CASSYSGQRSGNTIYF
size: few
V: TRBV6-6
J: TRBJ1-3
D: .

DNA: TGCGCCAGCAGCTTGGAGGGGACAGGGGCTCAGCCCCAGCATTTT
CDR3: CASSLEGTGAQPQHF
size: .
V: TRBV5-1
J: TRBJ1-5
D: TRBD1

DNA: TGTGCCAGCAGCATCTCACCGAGGGCCGAGCAGTACTTC
CDR3: CASSISPRAEQYF
size: few
V: TRBV7-2
J: TRBJ2-7
D: .

DNA: TGTGCCAGCAGCCGACAGGGTGGCCCCTACGAGCAGTACTTC
CDR3: CASSRQGGPYEQYF
size: few
V: TRBV6-6
J: TRBJ2-7
D: TRBD1

DNA: TGTGCCAGCAGCTCGGGACAGGGGGCTGGAAACACCATATATTTT
CDR3: CASSSGQGAGNTIYF
size: .
V: TRBV13
J: TRBJ1-3
D: TRBD1

DNA: TGTGCCAGTAGTACCGAACAGGGGAGGTATGGCTACACCTTC
CDR3: CASSTEQGRYGYTF
size: .
V: TRBV19
J: TRBJ1-2
D: TRBD1

DNA: TGTGCCAGCAGCAGGACAGGGGGCGGCTACGAGCAGTACTTC
CDR3: CASSRTGGGYEQYF
size: .
V: TRBV7-9
J: TRBJ2-7
D: TRBD1

DNA: TGTGCCAGTAGTATGGGATTGGGGCCGCCCTACGAGCAGTACTTC
CDR3: CASSMGLGPPYEQYF
size: .
V: TRBV19
J: TRBJ2-7
D: .

DNA: TGTGCCAGCAGTGGTACTAGCGGGGCCGGGGAGCTGTTTTTT
CDR3: CASSGTSGAGELFF
size: .
V: TRBV6-5
J: TRBJ2-2
D: TRBD2

DNA: TGTGCCAGCAGTTACTCTACAGGCCGCACAGATACGCAGTATTTT
CDR3: CASSYSTGRTDTQYF
size: .
V: TRBV6-5
J: TRBJ2-3
D: .

DNA: TGTGCCAGCTCACCCGACAGCTTCTACGAGCAGTACTTC
CDR3: CASSPDSFYEQYF
size: .
V: TRBV18
J: TRBJ2-7
D: .

DNA: TGTGCCAGCAGTTTAGGCAGGGGGTCCGAGCAGTACTTC
CDR3: CASSLGRGSEQYF
size: .
V: TRBV27
J: TRBJ2-7
D: TRBD1

DNA: TGCGCCAGCAGCCAAGAGACAGGGGAGGCAGATACGCAGTATTTT
CDR3: CASSQETGEADTQYF
size: .
V: TRBV4-3
J: TRBJ2-3
D: TRBD1

DNA: TGTGCCAGTAGTCACACCGTCCCAGGGAGCAATCAGCCCCAGCATTTT
CDR3: CASSHTVPGSNQPQHF
size: .
V: TRBV19
J: TRBJ1-5
D: .

DNA: TGTGCCAGCAGCCTCGGGGGGAAAGGCGACGAGCAGTACTTC
CDR3: CASSLGGKGDEQYF
size: .
V: TRBV9
J: TRBJ2-7
D: TRBD2

DNA: TGTGCCAGCAGCTCGGGGCAGGGAGGCTCAGATACGCAGTATTTT
CDR3: CASSSGQGGSDTQYF
size: .
V: TRBV11-2
J: TRBJ2-3
D: .

DNA: TGTGCCATCAGTGAGTCGAGAGCGCAGGGGGAGCTGTTTTTT
CDR3: CAISESRAQGELFF
size: .
V: TRBV10-3
J: TRBJ2-2
D: .

DNA: TGCGCCAGCAGCTTGGTGCCAGGGGTTAACTATGGCTACACCTTC
CDR3: CASSLVPGVNYGYTF
size: .
V: TRBV5-1
J: TRBJ1-2
D: .

DNA: TGTGCCAGCAGTGCATGGCTAGATCTTCAAGAGACCCAGTACTTC
CDR3: CASSAWLDLQETQYF
size: .
V: TRBV2
J: TRBJ2-5
D: .

DNA: TGTGCCAGCAGCGGGACAGGGAAGACTGAAGCTTTCTTT
CDR3: CASSGTGKTEAFF
size: .
V: TRBV7-2
J: TRBJ1-1
D: TRBD1

DNA: TGCAGCGCACAACAGGGCCGGAACACTGAAGCTTTCTTT
CDR3: CSAQQGRNTEAFF
size: once
V: TRBV29-1
J: TRBJ1-1
D: .

DNA: TGTGCCAGCAGCTTGCGTCTAGCGGGGGCCATTCAGTACTTC
CDR3: CASSLRLAGAIQYF
size: .
V: TRBV5-6
J: TRBJ2-4
D: TRBD2

DNA: TGCGCCAGCAGCCAAAATCGACAGGGCCCAGGGGGCTACACCTTC
CDR3: CASSQNRQGPGGYTF
size: .
V: TRBV4-3
J: TRBJ1-2
D: TRBD1

DNA: TGTGCCAGCAGCTTATCATCCCCGAGCCATGGCTACACCTTC
CDR3: CASSLSSPSHGYTF
size: .
V: TRBV7-9
J: TRBJ1-2
D: .